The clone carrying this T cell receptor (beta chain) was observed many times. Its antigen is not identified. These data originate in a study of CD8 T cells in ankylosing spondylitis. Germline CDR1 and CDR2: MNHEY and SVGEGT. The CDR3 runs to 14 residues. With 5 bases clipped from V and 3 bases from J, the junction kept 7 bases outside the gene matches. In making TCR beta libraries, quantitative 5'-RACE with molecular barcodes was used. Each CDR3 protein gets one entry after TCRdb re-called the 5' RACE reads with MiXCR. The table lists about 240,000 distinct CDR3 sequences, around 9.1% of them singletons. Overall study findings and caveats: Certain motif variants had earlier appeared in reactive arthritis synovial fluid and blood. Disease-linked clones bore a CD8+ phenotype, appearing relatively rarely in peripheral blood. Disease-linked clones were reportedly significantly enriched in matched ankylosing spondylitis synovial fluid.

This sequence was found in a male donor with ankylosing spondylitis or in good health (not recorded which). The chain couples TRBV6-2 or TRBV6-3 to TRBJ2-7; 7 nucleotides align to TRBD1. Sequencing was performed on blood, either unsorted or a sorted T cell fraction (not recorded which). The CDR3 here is CASSKQGNIYEQYF. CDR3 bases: TGTGCCAGCAGTAAACAGGGGAATATCTACGAGCAGTACTTC.